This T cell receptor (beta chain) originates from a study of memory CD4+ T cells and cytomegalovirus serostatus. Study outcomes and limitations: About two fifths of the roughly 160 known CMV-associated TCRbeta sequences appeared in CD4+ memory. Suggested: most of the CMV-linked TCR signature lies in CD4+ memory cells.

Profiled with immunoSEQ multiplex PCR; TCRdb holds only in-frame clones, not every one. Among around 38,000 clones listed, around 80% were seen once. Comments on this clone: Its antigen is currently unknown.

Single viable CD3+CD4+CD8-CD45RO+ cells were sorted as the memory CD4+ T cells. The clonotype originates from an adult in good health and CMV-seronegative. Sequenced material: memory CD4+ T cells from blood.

This chain's CDR3 is CSAYRGSGELFF. CDR3 nucleotides: TGCAGCGCCTACAGGGGATCCGGGGAGCTGTTTTTT. J is TRBJ2-2 and V is TRBV29-1, with 7 bases that match TRBD1. Germline CDR1 and CDR2: SQVTM and ANQGSEA. The length of the CDR3 is 12 residues. The trim removed 7 bases at V and 6 bases at J, leaving 5 bases unmatched.